Below are 21 T cell receptor beta chains sequenced from a single sample in a study of blood T cell repertoires in COVID-19. Profiled with immunoSEQ multiplex PCR; TCRdb holds only in-frame clones, not every one. The table has 89,000 or so clones, about 85% seen once. The sample was peripheral blood. The receptor set was obtained from a man older than 75 with acute or convalescent COVID-19.

This chain's CDR3 is CAISSGSFDEQFF. CDR3 in DNA: TGTGCCATCTCAAGCGGGAGTTTCGATGAGCAGTTCTTC. This rearrangement joins TRBV10-3 to TRBJ2-1; 8 bases map to TRBD2. V was pared by 8 bases and J by 8 bases, with 8 bases of the junction left unmatched. CDR1 is ENHRY and CDR2 is SYGVKD in the germline V gene. The CDR3 runs to 13 residues.

This clone was detected only a few times. The V gene is TRBV27, the J gene TRBJ2-7; perhaps TRBD2 as D (6 bases). Germline V gives CDR1 MNHEY, CDR2 SMNVEV (reference sequence). This CDR3 has 15 residues. Between the trimmed V and J ends, which lost 5 bases and 7 bases, there was a span of 21 bases. The chain's CDR3 is CASSPSGRAGGEQYF. CDR3 DNA: TGTGCCAGCAGTCCTAGTGGTCGGGCCGGAGGGGAGCAGTACTTC.

The V gene is TRBV7-6, the J gene TRBJ2-3; D is possibly TRBD1 (6 bases). The CDR3 runs 16 residues. Germline CDR1 reads SGHVS; CDR2 reads FNYEAQ. Trimming removed 3 bases at V and 5 bases at J, with 18 bases between. The CDR3 protein is CASSFNLLQGGDTQYF. The CDR3, as DNA: TGTGCCAGCAGCTTTAACCTACTACAGGGCGGAGATACGCAGTATTTT.

This chain links TRBV30 with TRBJ2-7; 7 bases line up with TRBD1. The CDR3 is made up of 17 amino acids. Losses at the gene ends were 0 bases for V and 9 bases for J; bases not matched to a gene: 20. Germline V gene lookup returns CDR1 GTSNPN and CDR2 SVGIG (reference sequence). CDR3 sequence reads: CAWSVRIRGQPKVGQYF. The CDR3 coding sequence is TGTGCCTGGAGTGTAAGGATTCGGGGACAGCCAAAAGTGGGGCAGTACTTC.

The chain is built from TRBV11-2 and TRBJ1-1; TRBD1 is a possible D gene (5 bases). V was cut by 2 bases and J by 1 base, with 11 bases left in between. The CDR3 is made up of 15 amino acids. Germline V CDR1 and CDR2: SGHAT, FQNNGV. The chain's CDR3 is CASSLSGGWNTEAFF. The CDR3, as DNA: TGTGCCAGCAGCTTATCCGGGGGTTGGAACACTGAAGCTTTCTTT.

The rearrangement links TRBV6-5 to TRBJ1-4; tentatively, D is TRBD1 (5 bases). Trimming took off 6 bases at V and 3 bases at J, with 14 bases between the two ends. The CDR3 is made up of 15 amino acids. The germline gives CDR1 MNHEY, CDR2 SVGAGI. This CDR3 reads CASSFRGLPNEKLFF. As DNA, the CDR3 is TGTGCCAGCAGCTTTCGGGGGTTACCTAATGAAAAACTGTTTTTT.

This clone was observed a handful of times. This chain connects TRBV7-2 to TRBJ2-7; no firm D call. Trimming took 1 base from V and 1 from J, leaving 11 bases between them. Germline CDR1 reads SGHTA; CDR2 reads FQGNSA. The CDR3 contains 15 residues. CDR3 region: CASSLDYGSSYEQYF. The CDR3 DNA follows: TGTGCCAGCAGCTTAGACTACGGGTCGTCCTACGAGCAGTACTTC.

The chain links TRBV11-2 to TRBJ2-7, with D perhaps TRBD2 (5 bases). The V end lost 5 bases, the J end lost 4 bases, and 12 bases lay between the germline ends. From germline, CDR1 is SGHAT and CDR2 FQNNGV. This CDR3 contains 13 residues. The CDR3 spells CASSRTRDYEQYF. In nucleotides, the CDR3 is TGTGCCAGCAGCCGGACGAGGGATTACGAGCAGTACTTC.

This chain joins TRBV5-4 and TRBJ2-2, with 8 positions matching TRBD2. With V trimmed by 2 bases and J by 4 bases, 4 bases remained unmatched. The germline V gene encodes CDR1 SGHNT and CDR2 YYREEE (reference sequence). The CDR3 runs to 15 residues. The CDR3 DNA follows: TGTGCCAGCAGCTTCCCAGCGGGAGCCACCGGGGAGCTGTTTTTT. It is translated as CASSFPAGATGELFF.

This chain links TRBV7-9 with TRBJ2-1; perhaps TRBD2 as D (5 bases). Per germline, CDR1 SEHNR and CDR2 FQNEAQ (reference sequence). The CDR3 is 12 amino acids. V lost 4 bases, J lost 10 bases, and 11 bases lay in between. The CDR3 nucleotides are TGTGCCAGCAGCTCCGGAGGTGCGGAGCAGTTCTTC. It translates to CASSSGGAEQFF.

The J gene is TRBJ2-2, the V gene TRBV7-8, with D perhaps matching TRBD2 (6 bases). Germline CDR1 SGHVS, CDR2 FQNEAQ. Trimming took off 5 bases at V and 7 bases at J, with 14 bases between the two ends. The CDR3 consists of 14 residues. The CDR3: CASSLITGVGELFF. The CDR3 bases are TGTGCCAGCAGCCTTATCACGGGGGTCGGGGAGCTGTTTTTT.

This rearrangement joins TRBV20-1 to TRBJ1-1; D not certain. V was cut by 6 bases and J by 1 base, with 6 bases left in between. The CDR3 spans 11 residues. Germline CDR1 reads DFQATT; CDR2 reads SNEGSKA (reference sequence). CDR3 bases: TGCAGTGCCCTTAAGAACACTGAAGCTTTCTTT. The encoded protein is CSALKNTEAFF.

The J gene is TRBJ2-6, the V gene TRBV6-1; 12 bases fit TRBD1. CDR3 length: 19 amino acids. The trim removed 4 bases at V and 4 bases at J, leaving 11 bases unmatched. Germline V lookup: CDR1 MNHNS, CDR2 SASEGT. The DNA of the CDR3 is TGTGCCAGCAGTGTACGATTGGGACAGGGGGCGGCAGGGGCCAACGTCCTGACTTTC. Residues: CASSVRLGQGAAGANVLTF.

V and J are TRBV6-5 and TRBJ2-3; D is possibly TRBD1 (6 bases). This CDR3 contains 14 residues. The ends were cut back, 5 bases at V and 0 bases at J, with 9 bases in the middle. The germline gives CDR1 MNHEY, CDR2 SVGAGI. The CDR3 DNA reads TGTGCCAGCAGTATCGGACAGAGCACAGATACGCAGTATTTT. Translating gives CASSIGQSTDTQYF.

V gene TRBV18 combines with J gene TRBJ1-1; the D gene is possibly TRBD1 (6 bases). Per germline, CDR1 KGHSH and CDR2 LQKENI. The CDR3 contains 16 residues. Trimming took off 1 base at V and 0 bases at J, with 12 bases between the two ends. The CDR3 region is CASSPQTGRLNTEAFF. The CDR3 DNA reads TGTGCCAGCTCACCACAAACAGGGCGTTTGAACACTGAAGCTTTCTTT.

V gene TRBV5-8 combines with J gene TRBJ1-1; 8 bases agree with TRBD1. Germline trimming cut 0 bases from V and 4 bases from J; bases unmatched to any gene: 2. CDR1 is SGHTS and CDR2 is YDEGEE in the germline V gene. The CDR3 has 14 residues. The CDR3: CASSLDRGTTEAFF. The DNA of the CDR3 is TGTGCCAGCAGCTTGGACAGGGGGACCACTGAAGCTTTCTTT.

The chain couples TRBV5-5 to TRBJ1-1, with 9 bases matching TRBD1. Germline loops: CDR1 SGHKS, CDR2 YYEKEE (reference sequence). J gave up 4 bases and V 3 bases, and 7 bases lay outside the gene matches. There are 15 residues in the CDR3. DNA for the CDR3: TGTGCCAGCAGCTCCGGACAGGGGACGACCACTGAAGCTTTCTTT. This sequence encodes CASSSGQGTTTEAFF.

The genes are TRBV21-1 and TRBJ2-7; the DNA was not used to check the table's D call, TRBD1. TRBV21-1 is deemed a pseudogene. The CDR3 sequence is 15 residues long. The CDR3 region is CASSIYRVGAYEQYF. As DNA, the CDR3 is TGTGCCAGCAGCATCTATCGCGTGGGCGCCTACGAGCAGTACTTC.

The chain employs TRBV9 and TRBJ2-1, with TRBD1 matching 7 bases. The V and J ends lost 3 bases and 8 bases, in that order; junction bases with no gene match: 11. The CDR3 has 15 amino acids. The germline V gene has CDR1 SGDLS and CDR2 YYNGEE. This chain's CDR3 is CASSALRGLVDEQFF. The CDR3 coding sequence is TGTGCCAGCAGCGCTCTGAGGGGGCTTGTTGATGAGCAGTTCTTC.

The chain's CDR3 is CASSSIGTGSNKQYF. The CDR3, as DNA: TGTGCCAGCAGCTCCATAGGGACAGGGTCTAACAAGCAGTACTTC. V is TRBV7-9 and J is TRBJ2-7; TRBD1 matches at 9 bases. CDR3 size: 15 residues. Unmatched junction bases numbered 12, after V lost 4 bases and J lost 8 bases. Germline-derived CDR1 and CDR2 are SEHNR and FQNEAQ (reference sequence).

This chain links TRBV9 with TRBJ2-2; 10 nucleotides align to TRBD2. The CDR3 spans 16 residues. J was trimmed by 5 bases and V by 0 bases; bases with no gene match: 4. Germline lookup yields CDR1 SGDLS and CDR2 YYNGEE. The CDR3 sequence is CASSVGLAGNTGELFF. In DNA form, the CDR3 reads TGTGCCAGCAGCGTAGGACTAGCGGGTAATACCGGGGAGCTGTTTTTT.